The 5 T cell receptor beta chains below come from one sample, sequenced in a study of blood T cell repertoires in COVID-19. Clones were sequenced by immunoSEQ multiplex PCR, and TCRdb holds only the in-frame ones, with some missing. In the table there are hundreds of thousands of clones, approximately 86% of which are singletons. Sequenced sample: peripheral blood. Every receptor here comes from a woman in her twenties or thirties who had recovered from COVID-19.

The V and J genes are TRBV6-2 or TRBV6-3 and TRBJ2-2, with 13 nucleotides matching TRBD2. V gave up 4 bases and J gave up 6 bases; unmatched junction bases: 2. The CDR3 covers 15 residues. Per germline, CDR1 MNHEY and CDR2 SVGEGT. CDR3 nucleotide sequence: TGTGCCAGCAGTTTCGGACTAGCGGGAGCCGGGGAGCTGTTTTTT. This sequence encodes CASSFGLAGAGELFF.

The chain combines TRBV4-3 with TRBJ1-3; TRBD1 might be the D (5 bases). The CDR3 totals 15 residues. Germline loops: CDR1 LGHNA, CDR2 YSLEER. V was cut by 0 bases and J by 5 bases, with 11 bases left in between. CDR3 DNA: TGCGCCAGCAGCCAAGACCCCGGGGGAAGAAACACCATATATTTT. Translated, it gives CASSQDPGGRNTIYF.

The J gene is TRBJ1-2, the V gene TRBV27; TRBD1 matches at 8 bases. Germline loops: CDR1 MNHEY, CDR2 SMNVEV (reference sequence). CDR3 length: 12 amino acids. The ends lost 3 bases at V and 8 bases at J; junction bases unmatched: 2. Written as DNA, the CDR3 is TGTGCCAGCAGTTTCACAGGGGGAGGCTACACCTTC. As protein: CASSFTGGGYTF.

V usage is TRBV5-4 and J usage is TRBJ1-2, with 8 bases that match TRBD1. The V gene end was trimmed by 0 bases and the J gene end by 6 bases; junction bases not matched to a gene: 13. This CDR3 region has 17 residues. Germline assignment: CDR1 SGHNT and CDR2 YYREEE (reference sequence). CDR3 sequence (DNA): TGTGCCAGCAGCTTGGAAGTCCGGCGGGGACAGGTCGATGGCTACACCTTC. Amino acid sequence: CASSLEVRRGQVDGYTF.

The chain couples TRBV5-6 to TRBJ1-5; the D is unclear. The CDR3 has 12 amino acids. V lost 0 bases to trimming and J lost 6 bases, with 4 bases between them. CDR1 is SGHDT, CDR2 YYEEEE, per germline. The CDR3 here is CASSLAGQPQHF. The CDR3 DNA sequence: TGTGCCAGCAGCTTGGCGGGTCAGCCCCAGCATTTT.